The clone carrying this T cell receptor (beta chain) was seen once. This sample is drawn from a study of blood T cell repertoires in COVID-19. In the study overall: Samples taken during acute and convalescent COVID-19 were collected in the United States, Italy and Spain.

Per the germline V gene, CDR1 is SGHRS and CDR2 is YFSETQ. This CDR3 has 15 residues. V gave up 4 bases and J gave up 5 bases, with 18 bases separating them. Produced via immunoSEQ multiplex PCR; TCRdb's table is partial and in-frame only. The sample holds fewer than 450,000 clones, over 75% seen once. J is TRBJ1-2 and V is TRBV5-1, with D unresolved. The sample comprised PBMCs or T cells enriched from blood (not recorded which). This receptor was identified in a woman aged 25 to 39 who had recovered from COVID-19. The CDR3, as DNA: TGCGCCAGCAGCCAAAACTACGAGGCGGTATATGGCTACACCTTC. It yields the protein CASSQNYEAVYGYTF.